What follows describes a single TCR beta chain. The antigen remains unidentified. Amplification used 60 Vbeta primers and 13 Jbeta primers. Assay: immunoSEQ multiplex PCR; the TCRdb copy retains only in-frame clones and omits some. The sample lists fewer than 200,000 clones; less than 85% were seen once. This record comes from a study of cytomegalovirus exposure and HLA in healthy donors. Germline CDR1 SNHLY, CDR2 FYNNEI. There are 15 residues in the CDR3. Points from the study as a whole: Most subjects had HLA-A and HLA-B alleles reportedly predicted accurately by TCR beta sequences. On later analysis, the bulk of CMV-associated TCR beta chains appeared to be HLA-restricted. The authors assumed roughly uniform sequencing depth across donors for presence/absence analyses. Among TCR beta chains, those listed as cytomegalovirus-associated numbered some 160.

This chain uses TRBV2 with TRBJ2-5; D uncertain. The J call may not be correct, given that the DNA end is closer to TRBJ2-7. Sequences were obtained from PBMCs. The receptor was derived from a male donor in good health and CMV-seronegative. The CDR3 sequence: CASSDRLRSSYEQYF. In DNA, the CDR3 is TGTGCCAGCAGTGATCGGTTAAGGAGCTCCTACGAGCAGTACTTC.